One sample yielded the 3 T cell receptor beta chains listed below, sequenced in a study of T-cell memory formation after mild COVID-19. TCRdb used MiXCR to reprocess the 5' RACE reads, holding one entry per CDR3 protein. Among roughly 400,000 distinct CDR3 sequences listed, roughly 15% were seen once. Sample: PBMCs or a T cell subset sorted from them (not recorded which). These receptors all come from a man between 18 and 29 years old who had mild COVID-19 (a few samples of this study predate the infection). Cell type and time point are not known.

This clonotype was picked up a small number of times. Here the CDR3 DNA reads TGTGCCAGCAGCGGGGGGTGCAGGGGAGAACCCTACGAGCAGTACGTC. Amino acids: CASSGGCRGEPYEQYV. This chain links TRBV9 with TRBJ2-7; tentatively, D is TRBD1 (6 bases). Trimming removed 3 bases at V and 2 bases at J, with 18 bases between. This CDR3 comprises 16 residues. Germline assignment: CDR1 SGDLS and CDR2 YYNGEE.

This clonotype was seen a handful of times. The V call is TRBV12-3 or TRBV12-4, the J call TRBJ2-5; D not resolved. The CDR3 consists of 13 residues. V was pared by 5 bases and J by 5 bases, with 12 bases between. The CDR3, as DNA: TGTGCCAGCAGTGAGACGGGTGGGGAGACCCAGTACTTC. It specifies CASSETGGETQYF.

The chain is built from TRBV21-1 and TRBJ2-7. TRBV21-1 is a pseudogene segment. There are 14 residues in the CDR3. The CDR3 spells CASSKQAGSYEQYV. The CDR3 nucleotides are TGTGCCAGCAGCAAACAGGCAGGCTCCTACGAGCAGTACGTC.